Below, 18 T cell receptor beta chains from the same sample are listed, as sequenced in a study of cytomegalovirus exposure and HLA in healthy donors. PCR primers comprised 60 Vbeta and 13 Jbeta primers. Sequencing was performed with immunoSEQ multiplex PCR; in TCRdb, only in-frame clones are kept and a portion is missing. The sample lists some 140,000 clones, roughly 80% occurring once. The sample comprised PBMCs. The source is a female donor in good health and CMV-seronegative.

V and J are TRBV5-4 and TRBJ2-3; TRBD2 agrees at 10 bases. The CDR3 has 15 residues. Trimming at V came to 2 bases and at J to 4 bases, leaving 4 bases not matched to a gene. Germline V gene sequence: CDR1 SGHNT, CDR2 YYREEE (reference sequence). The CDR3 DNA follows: TGTGCCAGCAGCTTTACTAGCGGGACTGCAGATACGCAGTATTTT. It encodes CASSFTSGTADTQYF.

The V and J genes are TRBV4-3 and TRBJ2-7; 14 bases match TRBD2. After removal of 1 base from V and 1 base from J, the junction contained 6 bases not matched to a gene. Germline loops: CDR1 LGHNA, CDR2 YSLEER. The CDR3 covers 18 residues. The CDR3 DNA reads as TGCGCCAGCAGCCAAGGTGTCGGACTAGCGGGGGGATCCTACGAGCAGTACTTC. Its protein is CASSQGVGLAGGSYEQYF.

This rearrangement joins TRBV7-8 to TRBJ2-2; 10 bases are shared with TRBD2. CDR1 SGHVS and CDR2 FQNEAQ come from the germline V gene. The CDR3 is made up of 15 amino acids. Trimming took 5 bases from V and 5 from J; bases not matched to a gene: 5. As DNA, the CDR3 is TGTGCCAGCAGCCCCCTAGCGGGAGAGACCGGGGAGCTGTTTTTT. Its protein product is CASSPLAGETGELFF.

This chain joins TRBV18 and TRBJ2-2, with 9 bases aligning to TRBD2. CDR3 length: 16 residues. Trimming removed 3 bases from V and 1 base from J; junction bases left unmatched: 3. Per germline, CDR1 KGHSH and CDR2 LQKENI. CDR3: CASSPSSGGNTGELFF. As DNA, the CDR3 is TGTGCCAGCTCACCGAGTAGCGGGGGGAACACCGGGGAGCTGTTTTTT.

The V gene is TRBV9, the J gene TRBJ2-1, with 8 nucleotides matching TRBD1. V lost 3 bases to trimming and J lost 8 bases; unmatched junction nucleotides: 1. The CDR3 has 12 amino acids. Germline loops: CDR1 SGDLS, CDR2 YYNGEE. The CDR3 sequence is CASSAGGHEQFF. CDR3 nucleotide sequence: TGTGCCAGCAGCGCAGGGGGCCATGAGCAGTTCTTC.

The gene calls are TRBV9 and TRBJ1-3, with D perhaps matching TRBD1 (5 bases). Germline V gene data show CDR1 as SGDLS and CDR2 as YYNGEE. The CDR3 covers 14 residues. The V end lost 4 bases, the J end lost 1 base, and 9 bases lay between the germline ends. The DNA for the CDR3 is TGTGCCAGCAGCCCTCCAGGGTCTGGAAACACCATATATTTT. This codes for CASSPPGSGNTIYF.

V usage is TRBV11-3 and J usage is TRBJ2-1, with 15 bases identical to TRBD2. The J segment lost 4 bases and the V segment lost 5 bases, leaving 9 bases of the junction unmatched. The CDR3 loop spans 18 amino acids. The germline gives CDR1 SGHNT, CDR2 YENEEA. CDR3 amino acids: CASSTGLAGGPGYNEQFF. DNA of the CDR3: TGTGCCAGCAGCACTGGACTAGCGGGAGGGCCGGGGTACAATGAGCAGTTCTTC.

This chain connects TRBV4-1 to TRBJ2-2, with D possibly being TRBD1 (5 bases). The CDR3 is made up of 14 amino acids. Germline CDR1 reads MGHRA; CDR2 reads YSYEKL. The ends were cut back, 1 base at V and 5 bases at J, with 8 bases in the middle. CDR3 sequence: CASSQGQGTGELFF. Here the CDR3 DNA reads TGCGCCAGCAGCCAAGGTCAGGGTACCGGGGAGCTGTTTTTT.

The CDR3 bases are TGTGCCAGCAGCTTGGCCTTAGCGGGTACCTACGAGCAGTACTTC. Amino acid sequence: CASSLALAGTYEQYF. The rearrangement joins TRBV5-5 to TRBJ2-7; TRBD2 aligns across 7 bases. CDR1 is SGHKS and CDR2 is YYEKEE in the germline V gene (reference sequence). This CDR3 is 15 amino acids long. J lost 2 bases, V lost 0 bases, and 5 bases had no gene match.

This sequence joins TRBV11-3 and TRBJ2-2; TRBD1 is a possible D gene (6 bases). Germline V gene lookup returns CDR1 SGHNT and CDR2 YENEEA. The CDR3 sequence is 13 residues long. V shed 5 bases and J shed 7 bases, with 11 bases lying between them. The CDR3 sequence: CASSPQGSGELFF. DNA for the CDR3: TGTGCCAGCAGCCCCCAGGGGAGCGGGGAGCTGTTTTTT. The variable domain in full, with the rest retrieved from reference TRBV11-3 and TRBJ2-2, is EAGVVQSPRYKIIEKKQPVAFWCNPISGHNTLYWYLQNLGQGPELLIRYENEEAVDDSQLPKDRFSAERLKGVDSTLKIQPAELGDSAVYLCASSPQGSGELFFGEGSRLTVL.

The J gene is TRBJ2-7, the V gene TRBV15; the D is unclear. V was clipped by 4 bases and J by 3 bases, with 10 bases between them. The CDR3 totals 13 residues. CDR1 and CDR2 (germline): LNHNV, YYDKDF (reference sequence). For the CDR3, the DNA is TGTGCCACCAGCATCGGCAGGAACTACGAGCAGTACTTC. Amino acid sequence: CATSIGRNYEQYF.

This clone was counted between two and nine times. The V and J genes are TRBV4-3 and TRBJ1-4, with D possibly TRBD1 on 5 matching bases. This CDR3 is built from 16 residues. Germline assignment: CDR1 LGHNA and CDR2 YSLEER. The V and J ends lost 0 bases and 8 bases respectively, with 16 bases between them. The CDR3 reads CASSQDGGGSNEKLFF. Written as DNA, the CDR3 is TGCGCCAGCAGCCAAGATGGGGGGGGAAGTAACGAAAAACTGTTTTTT.

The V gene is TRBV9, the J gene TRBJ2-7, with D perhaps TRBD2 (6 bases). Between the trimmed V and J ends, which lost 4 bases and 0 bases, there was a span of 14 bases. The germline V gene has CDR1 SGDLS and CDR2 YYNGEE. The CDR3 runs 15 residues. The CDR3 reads CASSPNRDFSYEQYF. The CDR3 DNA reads TGTGCCAGCAGCCCGAATCGGGACTTCTCCTACGAGCAGTACTTC. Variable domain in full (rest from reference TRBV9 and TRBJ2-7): DSGVTQTPKHLITATGQRVTLRCSPRSGDLSVYWYQQSLDQGLQFLIQYYNGEERAKGNILERFSAQQFPDLHSELNLSSLELGDSALYFCASSPNRDFSYEQYFGPGTRLTVT.

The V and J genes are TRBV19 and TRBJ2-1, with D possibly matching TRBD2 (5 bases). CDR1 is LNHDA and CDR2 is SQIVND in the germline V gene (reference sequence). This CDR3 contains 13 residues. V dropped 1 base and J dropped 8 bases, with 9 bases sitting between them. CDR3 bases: TGTGCCAGTAGTATAGGCTGGGGAGATGAGCAGTTCTTC. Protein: CASSIGWGDEQFF.

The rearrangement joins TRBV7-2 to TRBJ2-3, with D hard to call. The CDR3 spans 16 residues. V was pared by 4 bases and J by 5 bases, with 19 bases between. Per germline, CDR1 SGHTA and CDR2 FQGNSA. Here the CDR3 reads CASSSYSTKRVDTQYF. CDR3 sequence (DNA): TGTGCCAGCAGCTCGTATTCCACCAAACGGGTAGATACGCAGTATTTT. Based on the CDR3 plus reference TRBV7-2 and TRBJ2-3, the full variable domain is GAGVSQSPSNKVTEKGKDVELRCDPISGHTALYWYRQSLGQGLEFLIYFQGNSAPDKSGLPSDRFSAERTGGSVSTLTIQRTQQEDSAVYLCASSSYSTKRVDTQYFGPGTRLTVL.

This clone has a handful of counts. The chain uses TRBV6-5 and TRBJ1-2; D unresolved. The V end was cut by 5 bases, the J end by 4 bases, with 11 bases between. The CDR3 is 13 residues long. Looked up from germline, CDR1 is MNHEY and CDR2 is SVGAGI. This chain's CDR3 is CASSRQEAYGYTF. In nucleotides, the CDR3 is TGTGCCAGCAGTAGGCAGGAAGCCTATGGCTACACCTTC.

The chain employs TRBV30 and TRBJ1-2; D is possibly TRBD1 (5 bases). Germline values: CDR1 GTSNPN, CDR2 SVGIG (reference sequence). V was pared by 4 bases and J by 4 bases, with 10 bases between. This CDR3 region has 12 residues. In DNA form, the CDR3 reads TGTGCCTGGAACCCGGGACTCTATGGCTACACCTTC. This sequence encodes CAWNPGLYGYTF.

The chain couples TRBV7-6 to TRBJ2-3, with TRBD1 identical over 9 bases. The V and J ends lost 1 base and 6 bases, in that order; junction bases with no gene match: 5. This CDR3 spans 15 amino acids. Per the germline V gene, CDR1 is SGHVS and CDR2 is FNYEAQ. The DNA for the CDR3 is TGTGCCAGCAGCTTAGGACAGGGGGTTTTGGATACGCAGTATTTT. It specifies CASSLGQGVLDTQYF.